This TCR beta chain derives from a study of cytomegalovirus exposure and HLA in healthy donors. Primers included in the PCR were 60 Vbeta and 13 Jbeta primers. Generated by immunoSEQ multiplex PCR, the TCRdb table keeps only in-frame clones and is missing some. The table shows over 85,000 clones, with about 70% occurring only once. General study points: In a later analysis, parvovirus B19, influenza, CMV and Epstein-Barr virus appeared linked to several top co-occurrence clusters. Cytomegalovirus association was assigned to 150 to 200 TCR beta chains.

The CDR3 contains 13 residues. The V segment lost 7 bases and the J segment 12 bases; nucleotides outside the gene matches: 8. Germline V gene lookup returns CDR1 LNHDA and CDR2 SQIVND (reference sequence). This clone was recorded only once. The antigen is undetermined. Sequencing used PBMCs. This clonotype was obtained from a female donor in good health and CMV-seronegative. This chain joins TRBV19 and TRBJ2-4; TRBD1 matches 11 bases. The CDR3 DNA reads TGTGCCAGTAAAGAGGACAGGGGGCTTAATCAGTACTTC. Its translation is CASKEDRGLNQYF.